These 28 T cell receptor beta chains share one sample of origin, sequenced in a study of blood T cell repertoires in COVID-19. The method was immunoSEQ multiplex PCR; TCRdb's version includes in-frame clones alone and lacks a portion of them. Found here are about 170,000 clones, less than 85% of them singletons; the top ten hold approximately 6.8%. Sequenced material: peripheral blood. The receptors shown here come from a woman between 40 and 50 years old with COVID-19, enrolled during active disease.

The CDR3 sequence is CASSQVFGGSGNTIYF. CDR3 coding DNA: TGCGCCAGCAGCCAAGTATTCGGAGGGTCTGGAAACACCATATATTTT. V usage is TRBV4-1 and J usage is TRBJ1-3; D not certain. Trimming took 1 base from V and 1 from J, leaving 11 bases between them. The CDR3 contains 16 residues. In germline, CDR1 is MGHRA, CDR2 YSYEKL.

This clone was seen a single time. V and J are TRBV6-5 and TRBJ1-2, with D unclear. V was clipped by 10 bases and J by 4 bases, with 13 bases between them. This CDR3 comprises 12 residues. Germline assignment: CDR1 MNHEY and CDR2 SVGAGI. The CDR3 bases are TGTGCCACCTTGGGAGGATTCTATGGCTACACCTTC. Amino acid sequence: CATLGGFYGYTF.

This chain links TRBV27 with TRBJ2-3, with D perhaps TRBD1 (6 bases). In germline, CDR1 is MNHEY, CDR2 SMNVEV (reference sequence). The V end lost 2 bases, the J end lost 6 bases, and 12 bases lay between the germline ends. The CDR3 extends over 14 amino acids. CDR3 protein: CASSLGRGSDTQYF. DNA of the CDR3: TGTGCCAGCAGTTTAGGCAGGGGCTCGGATACGCAGTATTTT.

The CDR3 spells CSVDVQGANNEQFF. The CDR3 DNA follows: TGCAGCGTTGATGTACAGGGGGCTAACAATGAGCAGTTCTTC. The chain joins TRBV29-1 to TRBJ2-1; 9 bases map to TRBD1. The trim removed 3 bases at V and 5 bases at J, leaving 5 bases unmatched. Germline-derived CDR1 and CDR2 are SQVTM and ANQGSEA. The CDR3 contains 14 residues.

This chain links TRBV2 with TRBJ2-2, with D unresolved. The CDR3 extends over 15 amino acids. Deletions cut 4 bases from V and 4 bases from J, with 13 bases between. Germline CDR1 is SNHLY and CDR2 is FYNNEI. Here the CDR3 reads CASSGGGWFTGELFF. CDR3 bases: TGTGCCAGCAGTGGAGGCGGATGGTTCACCGGGGAGCTGTTTTTT.

This chain uses TRBV5-4 with TRBJ2-1, with TRBD1 matching over 12 bases. The J segment lost 8 bases and the V segment lost 6 bases, leaving 9 bases of the junction unmatched. Germline V gene sequence: CDR1 SGHNT, CDR2 YYREEE (reference sequence). This CDR3 contains 15 residues. The CDR3 reads CASTAGDRGLYEQFF. The CDR3 coding sequence is TGTGCCAGCACGGCGGGGGACAGGGGGCTCTATGAGCAGTTCTTC. Full variable domain (rest looked up from reference TRBV5-4 and TRBJ2-1): ETGVTQSPTHLIKTRGQQVTLRCSSQSGHNTVSWYQQALGQGPQFIFQYYREEENGRGNFPPRFSGLQFPNYSSELNVNALELDDSALYLCASTAGDRGLYEQFFGPGTRLTVL.

The rearrangement links TRBV13 to TRBJ2-1, with 8 bases that match TRBD1. Germline CDR1 PRHDT, CDR2 FYEKMQ (reference sequence). Germline trimming cut 5 bases from V and 15 bases from J; bases unmatched to any gene: 9. The CDR3 consists of 12 residues. The CDR3 spells CASSQGADRLFF. CDR3 coding DNA: TGTGCCAGCAGCCAGGGGGCTGATCGTCTGTTCTTC.

The chain couples TRBV6-6 to TRBJ2-2, with D hard to call. V was clipped by 7 bases and J by 5 bases, with 17 bases between them. Per the germline V gene, CDR1 is MNHNY and CDR2 is SVGAGI (reference sequence). The CDR3 has 15 amino acids. The CDR3 reads CASTHSTRSTGELFF. Written as DNA, the CDR3 is TGTGCCAGCACCCACAGTACTCGATCGACCGGGGAGCTGTTTTTT.

The CDR3 sequence: CASSFITGTGWNYGYTF. Written as DNA, the CDR3 is TGTGCCAGCAGCTTTATTACCGGGACAGGGTGGAACTATGGCTACACCTTC. The rearrangement links TRBV7-2 to TRBJ1-2, with 9 bases matching TRBD1. CDR1 and CDR2 from the germline V gene are SGHTA and FQGNSA. Losses at the gene ends were 3 bases for V and 2 bases for J; bases not matched to a gene: 10. The CDR3 is made up of 17 amino acids.

This clone was detected only once. This rearrangement joins TRBV5-6 to TRBJ1-3, with 7 bases that match TRBD1. The CDR3 contains 15 residues. Unmatched junction bases numbered 4, after V lost 3 bases and J lost 1 base. Germline V gene sequence: CDR1 SGHDT, CDR2 YYEEEE. CDR3 sequence reads: CASSWTGVSGNTIYF. CDR3 coding DNA: TGTGCCAGCAGCTGGACAGGCGTTTCTGGAAACACCATATATTTT.

There are a few counts of this clone. The CDR3 loop reads CASSLEPGGLTDTQYF. The CDR3, as DNA: TGTGCCAGCAGCTTAGAGCCAGGGGGGTTAACAGATACGCAGTATTTT. The V gene is TRBV7-9, the J gene TRBJ2-3; possible D gene TRBD1, 7 bases. The CDR3 is 16 residues long. Trimming stripped 1 base from V and 3 bases from J, with 14 bases between. Germline V gives CDR1 SEHNR, CDR2 FQNEAQ (reference sequence).

This chain uses TRBV11-3 with TRBJ2-7; TRBD1 might be the D (5 bases). V lost 1 base and J 0 bases, leaving 16 bases between the germline ends. The CDR3 covers 17 residues. Germline assignment: CDR1 SGHNT and CDR2 YENEEA. The CDR3 reads CASSLGSSGRTSYEQYV. DNA for the CDR3: TGTGCCAGCAGCTTAGGGTCATCAGGGCGAACCTCCTACGAGCAGTACGTC.

The rearrangement joins TRBV2 to TRBJ1-6; TRBD1 aligns across 10 bases. Losses at the gene ends were 6 bases for V and 3 bases for J; bases not matched to a gene: 17. This CDR3 spans 20 amino acids. Germline CDR1 reads SNHLY; CDR2 reads FYNNEI. CDR3 DNA sequence: TGTGCCAGCAGGACCGGGAGGGGACAGGGGATTGCCGGCTATAATTCACCCCTCCACTTT. Amino acid sequence: CASRTGRGQGIAGYNSPLHF.

This chain links TRBV2 with TRBJ2-1, with 8 nucleotides matching TRBD2. The CDR3 extends over 15 amino acids. The germline gives CDR1 SNHLY, CDR2 FYNNEI. The V segment lost 7 bases and the J segment 2 bases; nucleotides outside the gene matches: 7. The CDR3 loop is CASTKLADTYNEQFF. For the CDR3, the DNA is TGTGCCAGCACGAAACTAGCGGATACCTACAATGAGCAGTTCTTC.

This clone was detected a few times. This chain uses TRBV4-2 with TRBJ2-7; TRBD2 matches 9 bases. The V gene's germline CDR1 is LGHNA and CDR2 YNFKEQ. The CDR3 totals 16 residues. Unmatched junction bases numbered 6, after V lost 1 base and J lost 2 bases. This chain's CDR3 is CASSQATSGRTYEQYF. In nucleotides, the CDR3 is TGTGCCAGCAGCCAAGCTACTAGCGGGCGTACCTACGAGCAGTACTTC.

This sequence joins TRBV5-4 and TRBJ2-5; possible D gene TRBD2, 6 bases. In germline, CDR1 is SGHNT, CDR2 YYREEE (reference sequence). Trimming left V 1 base short and J 4 bases short, with 8 bases between. The CDR3 contains 13 residues. Written as DNA, the CDR3 is TGTGCCAGCAGCTTGTGGGGGGTAGAGACCCAGTACTTC. Its protein product is CASSLWGVETQYF.

The chain couples TRBV6-5 to TRBJ1-1; D is undetermined. Germline V gene data show CDR1 as MNHEY and CDR2 as SVGAGI. This CDR3 has 15 amino acids. V shed 7 bases and J shed 2 bases, with 17 bases lying between them. CDR3 nucleotide sequence: TGTGCCAGCAACCCAACCAGAACGGGAAACACTGAAGCTTTCTTT. The encoded protein is CASNPTRTGNTEAFF.

V gene TRBV30 combines with J gene TRBJ1-2; tentative D call: TRBD1 (5 bases). The CDR3 loop spans 13 amino acids. V dropped 2 bases and J dropped 9 bases, with 16 bases sitting between them. CDR1 and CDR2 (germline): GTSNPN, SVGIG (reference sequence). CDR3 sequence: CAWSPTRQSSYTF. In nucleotides, the CDR3 is TGTGCCTGGAGTCCAACCCGACAGTCCAGCTACACCTTC. Full variable domain (missing parts from reference TRBV30 and TRBJ1-2): SQTIHQWPATLVQPVGSPLSLECTVEGTSNPNLYWYRQAAGRGLQLLFYSVGIGQISSEVPQNLSASRPQDRQFILSSKKLLLSDSGFYLCAWSPTRQSSYTFGSGTRLTVV.

The chain links TRBV4-2 to TRBJ2-1, with 7 positions matching TRBD2. CDR1 is LGHNA, CDR2 YNFKEQ, per germline. This CDR3 has 13 residues. The V segment lost 6 bases and the J segment 6 bases; nucleotides outside the gene matches: 5. The CDR3 region is CASRAGASNEQFF. CDR3 DNA sequence: TGTGCCAGCAGGGCGGGAGCCTCCAATGAGCAGTTCTTC.

In nucleotides, the CDR3 is TGTGCCAGCAGTTCCCTGGGGGGATTAGATGGAAACACCATATATTTT. Its protein product is CASSSLGGLDGNTIYF. The V call is TRBV28, the J call TRBJ1-3; maybe TRBD1 (5 bases). Trimming removed 4 bases at V and 3 bases at J, with 16 bases between. The CDR3 length is 16 residues. Germline assignment: CDR1 MDHEN and CDR2 SYDVKM. Full variable domain (remainder filled in from reference TRBV28 and TRBJ1-3): DVKVTQSSRYLVKRTGEKVFLECVQDMDHENMFWYRQDPGLGLRLIYFSYDVKMKEKGDIPEGYSVSREKKERFSLILESASTNQTSMYLCASSSLGGLDGNTIYFGEGSWLTVV.

V gene TRBV3-1 (or the pseudogene TRBV3-2) combines with J gene TRBJ2-5; 8 nucleotides line up with TRBD2. V lost 4 bases and J lost 4; bases outside the gene matches: 11. The CDR3 loop spans 16 amino acids. Germline assignment: CDR1 LGHDT and CDR2 YNNKEL (reference sequence). The DNA of the CDR3 is TGTGCCAGCAGCCCTGAGCGGAGGGCGGGAGGAGAGACCCAGTACTTC. Encoded protein: CASSPERRAGGETQYF.

V gene TRBV19 combines with J gene TRBJ1-1; 9 nucleotides agree with TRBD1. CDR3 length: 14 amino acids. The germline V gene encodes CDR1 LNHDA and CDR2 SQIVND (reference sequence). Trimming removed 6 bases from V and 3 bases from J; junction bases left unmatched: 5. In nucleotides, the CDR3 is TGTGCCAGTAGCCCACAGGGGGCGTACACTGAAGCTTTCTTT. It specifies CASSPQGAYTEAFF.

The chain combines TRBV3-1 (or the pseudogene TRBV3-2) with TRBJ1-2, with D unresolved. Germline lookup yields CDR1 LGHDT and CDR2 YNNKEL (reference sequence). V was clipped by 2 bases and J by 4 bases, with 5 bases between them. The CDR3 is 12 amino acids. CDR3 protein: CASSQSVYGYTF. CDR3 DNA sequence: TGTGCCAGCAGCCAATCCGTCTATGGCTACACCTTC.

The chain employs TRBV2 and TRBJ2-2; D may be TRBD1 (6 bases). The CDR3 totals 17 residues. V lost 0 bases to trimming and J lost 5 bases, with 16 bases between them. Germline V CDR1 and CDR2: SNHLY, FYNNEI. For the CDR3, the DNA is TGTGCCAGCAGTGAAGCGCGTGGGGGCAAGGGAACCGGGGAGCTGTTTTTT. It yields the protein CASSEARGGKGTGELFF.

This chain joins TRBV6-1 and TRBJ1-2; TRBD1 matches 7 bases. V lost 2 bases, J lost 7 bases, and 4 bases stayed unmatched. The CDR3 is 13 residues long. Germline loops: CDR1 MNHNS, CDR2 SASEGT. Here the CDR3 reads CASSEQGGGGYTF. CDR3 DNA sequence: TGTGCCAGCAGTGAACAGGGGGGCGGTGGCTACACCTTC.

This clone was seen a few times. This chain connects TRBV6-5 to TRBJ1-2, with 9 bases that match TRBD1. CDR1 is MNHEY, CDR2 SVGAGI, per germline. The CDR3 contains 14 residues. V lost 6 bases, J lost 5 bases, and 7 bases stayed unmatched. CDR3 sequence (DNA): TGTGCCAGCAGCCGGACAGGGGTGGGGTATGGCTACACCTTC. Its translation is CASSRTGVGYGYTF.

By share, this clone counts as medium-sized. The rearrangement joins TRBV30 to TRBJ2-3; 12 nucleotides match TRBD2. The CDR3 totals 16 residues. In germline, CDR1 is GTSNPN, CDR2 SVGIG (reference sequence). Trimming at V came to 2 bases and at J to 7 bases, leaving 10 bases not matched to a gene. CDR3 sequence reads: CAWSPGLAGFLNTQYF. As DNA, the CDR3 is TGTGCCTGGAGTCCAGGACTAGCGGGATTCCTAAATACGCAGTATTTT. Together with reference TRBV30 and TRBJ2-3, the CDR3 gives the full variable domain: SQTIHQWPATLVQPVGSPLSLECTVEGTSNPNLYWYRQAAGRGLQLLFYSVGIGQISSEVPQNLSASRPQDRQFILSSKKLLLSDSGFYLCAWSPGLAGFLNTQYFGPGTRLTVL.

The rearrangement uses TRBV5-4 and TRBJ1-2, with D tentatively TRBD1 (5 bases). This CDR3 is 13 amino acids long. Germline V gives CDR1 SGHNT, CDR2 YYREEE (reference sequence). V was pared by 0 bases and J by 6 bases, with 9 bases between. CDR3 region: CASSLVREDGYTF. The CDR3 nucleotides are TGTGCCAGCAGCTTGGTCAGGGAAGATGGCTACACCTTC.